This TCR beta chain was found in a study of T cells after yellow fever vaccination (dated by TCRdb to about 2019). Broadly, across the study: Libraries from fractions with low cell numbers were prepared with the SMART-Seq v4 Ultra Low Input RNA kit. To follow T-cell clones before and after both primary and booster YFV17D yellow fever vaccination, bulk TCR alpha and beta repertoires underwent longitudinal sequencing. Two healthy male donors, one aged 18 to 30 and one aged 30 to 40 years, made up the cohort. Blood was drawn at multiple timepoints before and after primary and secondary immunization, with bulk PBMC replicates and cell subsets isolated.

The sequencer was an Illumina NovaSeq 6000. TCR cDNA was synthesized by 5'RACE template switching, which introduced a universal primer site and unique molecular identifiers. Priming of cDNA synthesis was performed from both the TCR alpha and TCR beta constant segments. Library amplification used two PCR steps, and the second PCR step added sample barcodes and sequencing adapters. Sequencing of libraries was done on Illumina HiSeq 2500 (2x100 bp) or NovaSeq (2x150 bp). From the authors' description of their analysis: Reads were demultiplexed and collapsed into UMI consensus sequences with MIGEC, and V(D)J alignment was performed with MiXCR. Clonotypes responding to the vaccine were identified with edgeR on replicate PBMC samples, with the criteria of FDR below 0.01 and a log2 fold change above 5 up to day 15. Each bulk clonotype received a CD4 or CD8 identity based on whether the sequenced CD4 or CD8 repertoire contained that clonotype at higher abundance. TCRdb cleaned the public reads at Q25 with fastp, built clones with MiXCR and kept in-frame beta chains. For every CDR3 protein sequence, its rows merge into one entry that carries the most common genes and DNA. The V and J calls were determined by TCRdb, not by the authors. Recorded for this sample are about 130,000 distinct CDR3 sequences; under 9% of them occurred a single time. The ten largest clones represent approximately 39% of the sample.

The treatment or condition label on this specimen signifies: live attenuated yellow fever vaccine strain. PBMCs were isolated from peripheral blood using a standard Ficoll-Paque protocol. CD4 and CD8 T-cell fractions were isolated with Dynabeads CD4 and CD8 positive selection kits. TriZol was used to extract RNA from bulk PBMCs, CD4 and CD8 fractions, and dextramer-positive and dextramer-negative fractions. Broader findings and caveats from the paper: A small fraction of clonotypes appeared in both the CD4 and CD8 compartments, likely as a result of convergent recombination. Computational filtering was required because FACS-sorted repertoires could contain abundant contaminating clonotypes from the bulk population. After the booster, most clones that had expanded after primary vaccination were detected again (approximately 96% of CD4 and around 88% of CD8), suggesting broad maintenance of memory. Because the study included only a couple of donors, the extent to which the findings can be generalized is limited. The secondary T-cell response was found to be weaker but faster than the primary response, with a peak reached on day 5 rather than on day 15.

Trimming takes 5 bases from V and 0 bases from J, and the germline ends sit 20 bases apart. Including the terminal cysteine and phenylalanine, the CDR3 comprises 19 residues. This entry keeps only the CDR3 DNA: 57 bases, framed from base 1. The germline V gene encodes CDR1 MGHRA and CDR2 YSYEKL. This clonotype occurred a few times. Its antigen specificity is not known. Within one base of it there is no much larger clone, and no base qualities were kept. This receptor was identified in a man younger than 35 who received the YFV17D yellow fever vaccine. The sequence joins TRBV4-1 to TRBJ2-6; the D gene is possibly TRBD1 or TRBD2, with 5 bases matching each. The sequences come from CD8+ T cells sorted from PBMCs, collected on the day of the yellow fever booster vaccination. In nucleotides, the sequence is TGCGCCAGCAGCTCCGGCCGTCGGGACGGAGCCTCTGGGGCCAACGTCCTGACTTTC. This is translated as CASSSGRRDGASGANVLTF.